This is a list of T cell receptor beta chains from one sample in a study of T cells in Graves' hyperthyroidism and ophthalmopathy. TCRdb used MiXCR to reprocess the multiplex PCR reads, holding one entry per CDR3 protein. The profile shows a few hundred thousand distinct CDR3 sequences, about 14% of them singletons. The specimen sequenced was blood. The receptor set was obtained from a woman in her thirties or forties with Graves' hyperthyroidism that later progressed to Graves' ophthalmopathy. Each CDR3 is given without its conserved first and last residue. Each record gives: J gene, D gene, V gene, clone size, CDR3 protein. The D gene is left open where the match is weak. Rows give clone size only sometimes, using once, few, many, or a class for an expanded clone.

>TRBJ2-5|-|TRBV6-1|many
ASSLGVGMETQY
>TRBJ2-1|-|TRBV27|-
ASRGTYNEQF
>TRBJ1-1|-|TRBV29-1|many
SVEEWRRHTEAF
>TRBJ1-6|-|TRBV28|many
ASSPRSSYNSPLH
>TRBJ2-1|-|TRBV27|few
ASRHTPGTGQF
>TRBJ2-7|TRBD1|TRBV11-2|-
ASSSLQGTSSYEQY
>TRBJ2-7|TRBD2|TRBV7-9|many
ASSHPGLAIEY
>TRBJ1-2|-|TRBV14|many
ASSQDWGGNHYYGYT
>TRBJ2-3|TRBD1|TRBV7-8|many
ASSVGTGTPDTQY
>TRBJ1-2|-|TRBV27|many
ASRGKGNLGSYGYT
>TRBJ2-1|-|TRBV2|many
ASRTIGGSNEQF
>TRBJ1-4|TRBD1|TRBV5-1|few
ASSFGTGPFPTNEKLF
>TRBJ2-1|-|TRBV7-9|-
ASSLVGLEQF
>TRBJ2-5|-|TRBV3-1|-
ASSRQLNRQETQY
>TRBJ1-1|-|TRBV7-8|many
ASSHLQRRAF
>TRBJ2-7|-|TRBV7-9|many
ASSFGPEQY
>TRBJ2-1|TRBD2|TRBV20-1|many
SARKREGPYNEQF
>TRBJ2-7|-|TRBV10-2|many
ASSESNGRVSEQY
>TRBJ1-2|TRBD1|TRBV4-1|few
ASSQGGQGTFGYT
>TRBJ2-1|TRBD2|TRBV11-1|many
ASSLSRFGLAIDNEQF
>TRBJ2-2|-|TRBV5-1|few
ASSTATGSTGELF
>TRBJ2-3|-|TRBV7-9|few
ASSLGGPVADTQY
>TRBJ2-3|-|TRBV4-1|-
ASSQNPSSSSTDTQY
>TRBJ2-3|-|TRBV20-1|many
SAKGFRKDTQY
>TRBJ2-7|TRBD2|TRBV11-2|many
ASSGRAGNEQY
>TRBJ1-5|-|TRBV7-9|few
ASSLSPGGRNQPQH
>TRBJ1-4|-|TRBV10-3|many
AISESGEKLF
>TRBJ2-3|-|TRBV7-8|many
ASSLLQGVRSDTQY
>TRBJ2-7|TRBD2|TRBV6-1|many
ARGRQGLAGPYEQY
>TRBJ2-1|-|TRBV7-3|many
ASSLSSVGDEQF
>TRBJ1-1|TRBD1|TRBV12-3/TRBV12-4|many
ASTGGTEAF
>TRBJ2-7|-|TRBV4-2|many
ASSENSYEQY
>TRBJ1-1|TRBD1|TRBV28|-
ASSYGQGAGGAEAF
>TRBJ2-7|-|TRBV2|many
ASSEARYEQY
>TRBJ2-7|-|TRBV27|many
ASSFTPGRGDEQY
>TRBJ1-2|TRBD1|TRBV5-1|many
ASSSIPDRATNYGYT
>TRBJ2-2|-|TRBV2|many
ASRGTIVAGELF
>TRBJ2-5|-|TRBV19|many
ASQYQETQY
>TRBJ2-1|TRBD2|TRBV29-1|many
SEPAGPYNEQF
>TRBJ1-5|-|TRBV20-1|many
SANRHDQPQH
>TRBJ2-7|TRBD2|TRBV20-1|-
SARVSLAGTSEQY
>TRBJ2-3|-|TRBV27|-
ASSFVVPADTQY
>TRBJ1-2|-|TRBV6-1|many
ASSDPNYGYT
>TRBJ1-1|-|TRBV2|-
ASMAATGMNTEAF
>TRBJ2-1|TRBD2|TRBV2|many
ASSVAGVTYNEQF
>TRBJ2-2|-|TRBV7-2|few
ASSLEWDGGTIANTGELF
>TRBJ1-5|-|TRBV28|many
ASSLDPPQH
>TRBJ2-5|-|TRBV27|-
ASSPGQLETQY
>TRBJ2-3|-|TRBV15|many
ATSGLHGTPRTDTQY
>TRBJ2-1|TRBD2|TRBV19|few
ASSGLAGGTRDEQF
>TRBJ2-7|TRBD2|TRBV13|-
ASSTRTSGRSSYEQY
>TRBJ1-1|-|TRBV19|-
ASSSWSTEAF
>TRBJ2-1|-|TRBV20-1|many
SARGYSGYEQF
>TRBJ1-1|TRBD1|TRBV5-1|-
ASSADRDYTEAF
>TRBJ2-7|-|TRBV20-1|many
SASGDDGALYEQY